Following are 7 T cell receptor beta chains from one sample sequenced in a study of shared clonotypes between healthy human individuals. CD45RO-negative CD8 cells positively selected for CCR7 made up the naive population, which excluded terminally differentiated effector memory CD45RA+ cells. Profiling relied on immunoSEQ multiplex PCR, and the TCRdb table lists in-frame clones only, not all of them. Among more than 2 million clones listed, roughly 95% were seen once. The sample was naive CD8+ T cells from PBMCs. Receptor source: a man between 18 and 35 years old in good health. Some clones in this sample may be carry-over from other donors' samples.

V and J are TRBV4-3 and TRBJ2-3; a weak D match, TRBD1 (7 bases). The CDR3 has 16 residues. Deletions cut 0 bases from V and 3 bases from J, with 13 bases between. CDR1 is LGHNA and CDR2 is YSLEER in the germline V gene. The CDR3 DNA follows: TGCGCCAGCAGCCAAGAAGGGGCAGGGGGGACAGATACGCAGTATTTT. Translation: CASSQEGAGGTDTQYF.

This clone was seen a handful of times. The same CDR3 also results from other DNA sequences found in this sample. This sequence joins TRBV28 and TRBJ1-1; tentative D call: TRBD1 (5 bases). The CDR3 has 12 amino acids. CDR1 MDHEN and CDR2 SYDVKM come from the germline V gene. V gave up 2 bases and J gave up 4 bases, with 5 bases separating them. Here the CDR3 reads CASSLRGTEAFF. CDR3 coding DNA: TGTGCCAGCAGTTTAAGGGGCACTGAAGCTTTCTTT.

J is TRBJ2-3 and V is TRBV7-8, with 14 nucleotides matching TRBD2. The germline V gene has CDR1 SGHVS and CDR2 FQNEAQ. V dropped 6 bases and J dropped 2; count of bases not matched to a gene: 7. This CDR3 has 17 residues. The CDR3 nucleotides are TGTGCCAGCAGGGACGGACTAGCGGGAGGTAACACAGATACGCAGTATTTT. Translated, it gives CASRDGLAGGNTDTQYF.

The rearrangement joins TRBV18 to TRBJ2-7, with D possibly being TRBD1 (5 bases). Per germline, CDR1 KGHSH and CDR2 LQKENI. The V and J ends lost 1 base and 2 bases respectively, with 9 bases between them. The CDR3 has 14 residues. The CDR3 sequence: CASSPQGNPYEQYF. For the CDR3, the DNA is TGTGCCAGCTCACCACAGGGGAACCCCTACGAGCAGTACTTC.

The chain is built from TRBV6-5 and TRBJ2-5; D not certain. The CDR3 contains 13 residues. The germline gives CDR1 MNHEY, CDR2 SVGAGI. The V end was cut by 0 bases, the J end by 5 bases, with 7 bases between. CDR3 sequence: CASSYSRWETQYF. The CDR3 DNA reads TGTGCCAGCAGTTACTCGAGGTGGGAGACCCAGTACTTC.

This chain connects TRBV5-1 to TRBJ1-1; D may be TRBD1 (6 bases). Germline V CDR1 and CDR2: SGHRS, YFSETQ. The CDR3 runs to 20 residues. V lost 0 bases and J 0 bases, leaving 24 bases between the germline ends. CDR3: CASSLVGQLSISPMNTEAFF. The CDR3 region has the DNA TGCGCCAGCAGCTTGGTAGGACAGCTATCCATATCCCCAATGAACACTGAAGCTTTCTTT.

The chain carries TRBV20-1 and TRBJ1-4; D not resolved. Germline V gives CDR1 DFQATT, CDR2 SNEGSKA (reference sequence). The CDR3 is 9 residues long. With 7 bases removed from V and 6 bases from J, the gap between germline ends came to 3 bases. In DNA form, the CDR3 reads TGCAGTGTGGATGAAAAACTGTTTTTT. It translates to CSVDEKLFF.